This passage covers 32 T cell receptor beta chains from one sample sequenced in a study of glioma-infiltrating T cells. Using RNA template, CDR3s of TCR alpha and beta were amplified with iRepertoire arm-PCR. TCRdb reprocessed the multiplex PCR reads via MiXCR and lists one record per CDR3 protein. The sample lists roughly 100,000 distinct CDR3 sequences, around 30% seen once, with 40% to 55% in the top ten. Sample: glioma tissue, nonneoplastic brain tissue, or PBMCs (not recorded which). The receptor source for this set is a human donor with low-grade glioma or glioblastoma, undergoing nonglioma brain surgery, or in good health (not recorded which).

Regarding this clonotype: A single base separates this from a much larger clone, so it may be a read error. CDR3 sequence: CSASGTGGRYEQYF. DNA of the CDR3: TGCAGTGCTAGTGGGACAGGGGGCAGGTATGAGCAGTACTTC. This chain uses TRBV20-1 with TRBJ2-7; 12 positions match TRBD1. This CDR3 is built from 14 residues. The trim removed 3 bases at V and 7 bases at J, leaving 7 bases unmatched. Germline values: CDR1 DFQATT, CDR2 SNEGSKA (reference sequence).

This clonotype was observed many times. V usage is TRBV20-1 and J usage is TRBJ2-1; TRBD2 matches 8 bases. CDR1 is DFQATT, CDR2 SNEGSKA, per germline (reference sequence). The CDR3 contains 19 residues. With 0 bases clipped from V and 5 bases from J, the junction kept 18 bases outside the gene matches. The CDR3 loop is CSARDFVGSGVGWNNEQFF. The CDR3 DNA is TGCAGTGCTAGAGACTTCGTGGGTAGCGGGGTAGGCTGGAACAATGAGCAGTTCTTC.

Remarks on this clonotype: This may be a read error, as it is one base from a much larger clone. This chain connects TRBV12-3 or TRBV12-4 to TRBJ1-5, with D hard to call. This CDR3 contains 12 residues. The V end lost 6 bases, the J end lost 6 bases, and 9 bases lay between the germline ends. The CDR3 sequence: CASSTRGQPQHF. The DNA for the CDR3 is TGTGCCAGCAGCACAAGAGGTCAGCCCCAGCATTTT.

The table lists this clonotype with many counts. The chain recombines TRBV20-1 with TRBJ2-7; D call uncertain. Trimming took 5 bases from V and 2 from J, leaving 10 bases between them. The CDR3 is 12 residues long. From germline, CDR1 is DFQATT and CDR2 SNEGSKA (reference sequence). For the CDR3, the DNA is TGCAGTGCTTCCCATGTAGCCTACGAGCAGTACTTC. Its protein is CSASHVAYEQYF.

The chain uses TRBV11-2 and TRBJ1-1; D not certain. V lost 0 bases, J lost 9 bases, and 8 bases lay in between. Per germline, CDR1 SGHAT and CDR2 FQNNGV. The CDR3 runs 12 residues. CDR3 coding DNA: TGTGCCAGCAGCTTAGATCTCGGGAAAGCTTTCTTT. Its translation is CASSLDLGKAFF.

This clonotype was counted many times. The rearrangement links TRBV7-9 to TRBJ1-2; no clear D gene. The CDR3 covers 13 residues. V was trimmed by 3 bases and J by 4 bases, leaving 9 bases between them. CDR1 and CDR2 from the germline V gene are SEHNR and FQNEAQ (reference sequence). The CDR3 is CASSFSSGYGYTF. The CDR3 DNA sequence: TGTGCCAGCAGCTTTTCGTCCGGCTATGGCTACACCTTC.

As regards this clonotype: One end of the junction does not line up with germline, which may come from a read error. CDR3 nucleotide sequence: TGTGCCAGCATGCCGGGGGGGAAGAACACTGAGGCTTTCTTT. Protein sequence: CASMPGGKNTEAFF. V usage is TRBV6-2 or TRBV6-3 and J usage is TRBJ1-1; D is possibly TRBD1 (5 bases). CDR1 is MNHEY, CDR2 SVGEGT, per germline. CDR3 length: 14 amino acids.

The count of this clonotype is one. The chain combines TRBV11-1 with TRBJ2-3, with TRBD2 identical over 8 bases. The CDR3 has 17 amino acids. The V segment lost 4 bases and the J segment 1 base; nucleotides outside the gene matches: 10. The germline V gene has CDR1 SGHAT and CDR2 FQDESV (reference sequence). The CDR3 DNA sequence: TGTGCCAGCAGCTCTAAACGGGGGGGGGCTCGCACAGATACGCAGTATTTT. Protein: CASSSKRGGARTDTQYF.

A remark on this clonotype: Its ends do not fully match the called genes, so a read error is possible. The chain recombines TRBV18 with TRBJ2-5; TRBD1 matches at 7 bases. This CDR3 has 14 residues. CDR1 and CDR2 from the germline V gene are KGHSH and LQKENI. For the CDR3, the DNA is TGTACCAGCTCACCACCCGGGACAGAAGAGACCCAGTACTTC. Protein: CTSSPPGTEETQYF.

This clonotype appeared a few times. The chain couples TRBV18 to TRBJ2-5; perhaps TRBD2 as D (6 bases). Deletions cut 3 bases from V and 0 bases from J, with 8 bases between. Germline V gene data show CDR1 as KGHSH and CDR2 as LQKENI. The CDR3 sequence is 14 residues long. The chain's CDR3 is CASSPPGDQETQYF. CDR3 in DNA: TGTGCCAGCTCACCCCCGGGGGACCAAGAGACCCAGTACTTC.

The chain links TRBV5-6 to TRBJ2-5, with 8 positions matching TRBD1. There are 15 residues in the CDR3. V dropped 4 bases and J dropped 5; count of bases not matched to a gene: 10. Germline V CDR1 and CDR2: SGHDT, YYEEEE. CDR3 DNA sequence: TGTGCCAGCAGCGCAGGACAGGGTCCAGGGGAGACCCAGTACTTC. Translation: CASSAGQGPGETQYF.

A remark on this clonotype: A read error may be the cause here, since a much bigger clone is one base away. The chain is built from TRBV27 and TRBJ2-2; D is perhaps TRBD2 (6 bases). This CDR3 is built from 14 residues. CDR1 MNHEY and CDR2 SMNVEV come from the germline V gene (reference sequence). CDR3 residues: CASSLLANTGGLFF. CDR3 coding DNA: TGTGCCAGCAGTTTACTAGCTAACACCGGGGGGCTGTTTTTT.

This sequence joins TRBV12-3 or TRBV12-4 and TRBJ1-5, with a weak D call TRBD1 (6 bases). Trimming shortened V by 4 bases and J by 6 bases, and 16 bases separated the two germline ends. CDR3 length equals 15 residues. CDR3 amino acids: CASSSATGRGQPQHF. In DNA form, the CDR3 reads TGTGCCAGCAGTTCAGCCACAGGGAGAGGTCAGCCCCAGCATTTT.

This chain links TRBV5-1 with TRBJ2-5, with no clear D. Germline-derived CDR1 and CDR2 are SGHRS and YFSETQ. The V gene lost 4 bases and the J gene lost 3 bases, with 7 bases spanning the gap. This CDR3 is built from 12 residues. The CDR3 loop reads CASSRKEETQYF. Written as DNA, the CDR3 is TGCGCCAGCAGCCGTAAGGAAGAGACCCAGTACTTC.

A few counts support this clonotype. The rearrangement uses TRBV5-6 and TRBJ1-1, with 7 positions matching TRBD1. This CDR3 comprises 14 residues. Germline V gene data show CDR1 as SGHDT and CDR2 as YYEEEE. Trimming took 4 bases from V and 3 from J; bases not matched to a gene: 6. The CDR3 nucleotides read TGTGCCAGCAGCACACCGGGACAGTACACTGAAGCTTTCTTT. This encodes CASSTPGQYTEAFF.

Comment on this clonotype: This may be a read error, as it is one base from a much larger clone. The chain employs TRBV28 and TRBJ2-1; D unclear. CDR1 MDHEN and CDR2 SYDVKM come from the germline V gene. V shed 5 bases and J shed 6 bases, with 11 bases lying between them. This CDR3 region has 13 residues. CDR3 sequence (DNA): TGTGCCAGCAGTCTCCAATCGCCCAATGAGCAGTTCTTC. Translated, it gives CASSLQSPNEQFF.

This clonotype showed up many times. J is TRBJ1-1 and V is TRBV20-1; maybe TRBD1 (6 bases). Germline V gene sequence: CDR1 DFQATT, CDR2 SNEGSKA (reference sequence). The CDR3 runs 14 residues. Trimming took off 4 bases at V and 8 bases at J, with 20 bases between the two ends. CDR3 protein: CSATTARGQGEAFF. CDR3 DNA sequence: TGCAGTGCTACTACCGCCCGAGGGCAGGGGGAAGCTTTCTTT.

As regards this clonotype: A read error may explain this, as a much larger clone is one base away. The chain links TRBV4-3 to TRBJ1-1; D gene uncertain. The CDR3 has 17 amino acids. Germline loops: CDR1 LGHNA, CDR2 YSLEER. CDR3 sequence: CASIQVPTWGMNTEAFF. The CDR3 nucleotides are TGCGCCAGCATCCAAGTTCCTACTTGGGGAATGAACACTGAAGCTTTCTTT.

This clonotype was picked up many times. This chain joins TRBV4-3 and TRBJ2-7; D gene unclear. The CDR3 has 12 amino acids. The V gene lost 0 bases and the J gene lost 7 bases, with 7 bases spanning the gap. The germline V gene has CDR1 LGHNA and CDR2 YSLEER. CDR3 nucleotides: TGCGCCAGCAGCCAAGATCGTGCGGAGCAGTACTTC. This translates into CASSQDRAEQYF.

This clonotype was picked up many times. This sequence joins TRBV27 and TRBJ1-5, with unresolved D. Germline CDR1 reads MNHEY; CDR2 reads SMNVEV (reference sequence). CDR3 length equals 14 residues. The V end lost 6 bases, the J end lost 3 bases, and 12 bases lay between the germline ends. The CDR3 nucleotides read TGTGCCAGCAGGACGATCGGGTCCAATCAGCCCCAGCATTTT. Translated: CASRTIGSNQPQHF.

This clonotype was seen at least ten times. V usage is TRBV20-1 and J usage is TRBJ1-2; 9 bases match TRBD1. V shed 5 bases and J 8 bases; nucleotides not matched to a gene: 15. The CDR3 consists of 15 residues. The V gene's germline CDR1 is DFQATT and CDR2 SNEGSKA (reference sequence). The CDR3 DNA reads as TGCAGTGCTCCTGGGGAGGGGGACAGGGCTGCCGGCTACACCTTC. Translation gives CSAPGEGDRAAGYTF.

The table lists this clonotype with many counts. The gene calls are TRBV11-2 and TRBJ2-5; TRBD2 matches at 7 bases. From germline, CDR1 is SGHAT and CDR2 FQNNGV. The CDR3 is 13 amino acids. The ends lost 3 bases at V and 3 bases at J; junction bases unmatched: 1. The CDR3 reads CASSFAGEETQYF. The CDR3 DNA reads TGTGCCAGCAGCTTCGCGGGGGAAGAGACCCAGTACTTC.

The rearrangement links TRBV30 to TRBJ1-1, with D maybe TRBD1 (6 bases). Trimming left V 2 bases short and J 5 bases short, with 12 bases between. CDR1 GTSNPN and CDR2 SVGIG come from the germline V gene (reference sequence). The CDR3 consists of 13 residues. CDR3 nucleotide sequence: TGTGCCTGGAGTACTACAGGGTTAACTGAAGCTTTCTTT. Translation: CAWSTTGLTEAFF.

This clonotype was counted ten times or more. This sequence joins TRBV29-1 and TRBJ1-1; D is unresolved. V was shortened by 0 bases and J by 1 base, with 0 bases between the two germline ends. The V gene's germline CDR1 is SQVTM and CDR2 ANQGSEA. The CDR3 is made up of 11 amino acids. DNA for the CDR3: TGCAGCGTTGAAGAGAACACTGAAGCTTTCTTT. It encodes CSVEENTEAFF.

The rearrangement joins TRBV20-1 to TRBJ2-3; the match to TRBD2 covers 11 bases. The germline V gene has CDR1 DFQATT and CDR2 SNEGSKA (reference sequence). The CDR3 loop spans 13 amino acids. J was trimmed by 4 bases and V by 7 bases; bases with no gene match: 4. Here the CDR3 reads CSGLTSGADTQYF. The CDR3 region has the DNA TGCAGTGGCCTGACTAGCGGGGCAGATACGCAGTATTTT.

In this sample, this clonotype turned up many times. The CDR3 loop is CASSVRTGARNQPQHF. The CDR3 DNA is TGTGCCAGCAGCGTAAGGACAGGGGCTCGCAATCAGCCCCAGCATTTT. The chain is built from TRBV7-2 and TRBJ1-5; 9 bases align to TRBD1. Losses at the gene ends were 5 bases for V and 2 bases for J; bases not matched to a gene: 7. CDR3 length: 16 amino acids. In germline, CDR1 is SGHTA, CDR2 FQGNSA.

There are many counts of this clonotype. The chain carries TRBV20-1 and TRBJ1-1; possibly TRBD1 for D (6 bases). The CDR3 runs 15 residues. The germline gives CDR1 DFQATT, CDR2 SNEGSKA (reference sequence). V was clipped by 0 bases and J by 10 bases, with 21 bases between them. CDR3 in DNA: TGCAGTGCTAGAGATCTCACGGGGGGGGGGCGCGGAGCTTTCTTT. Encoded protein: CSARDLTGGGRGAFF.

This clonotype was recorded a few times. The gene calls are TRBV20-1 and TRBJ2-7, with 13 bases aligning to TRBD2. CDR1 is DFQATT, CDR2 SNEGSKA, per germline (reference sequence). V lost 4 bases and J lost 3; bases outside the gene matches: 6. This CDR3 has 15 amino acids. CDR3 sequence (DNA): TGCAGTGCTATTACCGGGACTAGCGGGGTCTACGAGCAGTACTTC. Protein sequence: CSAITGTSGVYEQYF.

This clonotype was seen at least ten times. The chain links TRBV20-1 to TRBJ2-7; the match to TRBD2 covers 9 bases. This CDR3 is 14 amino acids long. Germline lookup yields CDR1 DFQATT and CDR2 SNEGSKA (reference sequence). Trimming cost V 3 bases and J 2 bases; bases outside gene matches: 5. The CDR3 DNA sequence: TGCAGTGCTAGCTTGAAGCGGGGGGCCTACGAGCAGTACTTC. Translating gives CSASLKRGAYEQYF.

This clonotype was detected a few times. The chain joins TRBV7-9 to TRBJ1-2, with unresolved D. V lost 1 base and J lost 8, with 14 bases in between. CDR3 length: 14 residues. The germline gives CDR1 SEHNR, CDR2 FQNEAQ (reference sequence). CDR3 residues: CASSLGVGVAGYTF. DNA for the CDR3: TGTGCCAGCAGCTTAGGAGTGGGAGTGGCCGGCTACACCTTC.

As regards this clonotype: It is likely a read error, because the conserved phenylalanine at the end of the CDR3 is missing. The V gene is TRBV11-2, the J gene TRBJ2-7; D is undetermined. The CDR3 totals 11 residues. CDR1 is SGHAT, CDR2 FQNNGV, per germline. Trimming left V 5 bases short and J 3 bases short, with 5 bases between. The CDR3 region is CASSHYYEQYL. The CDR3 DNA is TGTGCCAGCAGCCATTACTACGAGCAGTACCTC.

The genes are TRBV7-2 and TRBJ1-6; D ambiguous. Trimming removed 5 bases from V and 8 bases from J, with 13 bases in between. Germline values: CDR1 SGHTA, CDR2 FQGNSA. The CDR3 contains 14 residues. The CDR3 loop reads CASSPYKSDSPLHF. CDR3 nucleotides: TGTGCCAGCAGCCCCTATAAAAGCGATTCACCCCTCCACTTT.